Each of the 14 T cell receptor beta chains below was sequenced from the same sample in a study of T cells in Graves' hyperthyroidism and ophthalmopathy (dated by TCRdb to the late 2010s). The library was made by multiplex PCR. The sequencer listed for this sample is Illumina HiSeq 2000. TCR beta CDR3 regions were amplified from RNA transcripts. The first round of RT-PCR for the TCR CDR3 was performed with the HTBI primer set and the Qiagen OneStep RT-PCR kit. TCRdb handled the public reads itself, with Q25 trimming in fastp and clone calling in MiXCR, and kept productive beta chains. Rows matching on CDR3 protein sequence are summarized as one entry with the most common DNA and genes. Counted in this sample were some 560,000 distinct CDR3 sequences; 15% to 18% of them appeared once. The ten largest account for under 7.5% of the sample. Sequenced input: blood. These receptor sequences come from a woman in her 30s with Graves' hyperthyroidism.

This clonotype came up a few times. DNA of the CDR3: TGCGCCAGCAGCCAAGACTCACATCGGGGGAACCCCTACGAGCAGTACTTC. Protein: CASSQDSHRGNPYEQYF. The chain has TRBV4-1 and TRBJ2-7; D perhaps matches TRBD2 (6 bases). V was clipped by 0 bases and J by 2 bases, with 17 bases between them. The CDR3 is 17 residues long. Germline CDR1 is MGHRA and CDR2 is YSYEKL.

Only a few counts were recorded for this clonotype. A read error is possible here, since a much larger clone lies one base away. V and J are TRBV7-8 and TRBJ2-7; D may be TRBD2 (5 bases). This CDR3 region has 16 residues. With 4 bases removed from V and 0 bases from J, the gap between germline ends came to 16 bases. Germline lookup yields CDR1 SGHVS and CDR2 FQNEAQ. In DNA form, the CDR3 reads TGTGCCAGCAGCTCAGATATTGGACTGAGCTCCTACGAGCAGTACTTC. Its protein product is CASSSDIGLSSYEQYF.

This rearrangement joins TRBV5-6 to TRBJ2-5, with D possibly being TRBD2 (6 bases). Trimming took 4 bases from V and 4 from J, leaving 14 bases between them. This CDR3 is 14 amino acids long. Per germline, CDR1 SGHDT and CDR2 YYEEEE. CDR3 bases: TGTGCCAGCAGCCCGGGGGTCTTAGGAGAGACCCAGTACTTC. It translates to CASSPGVLGETQYF.

There are many counts of this clonotype. The gene calls are TRBV7-3 and TRBJ2-1, with TRBD2 as a possible D gene (6 bases). Germline V gene sequence: CDR1 SGHTA, CDR2 FQGTGA. The V gene lost 5 bases and the J gene lost 2 bases, with 10 bases spanning the gap. The CDR3 has 14 amino acids. The CDR3 region is CASSRDFAYNEQFF. The CDR3, as DNA: TGTGCCAGCAGCCGGGACTTCGCCTACAATGAGCAGTTCTTC. Together with reference TRBV7-3 and TRBJ2-1, the CDR3 gives the full variable domain: GAGVSQTPSNKVTEKGKYVELRCDPISGHTALYWYRQSLGQGPEFLIYFQGTGAADDSGLPNDRFFAVRPEGSVSTLKIQRTERGDSAVYLCASSRDFAYNEQFFGPGTRLTVL.

This clonotype has at least ten counts. J is TRBJ2-2 and V is TRBV5-1; D gene unclear. CDR1 and CDR2 from the germline V gene are SGHRS and YFSETQ. The CDR3 consists of 13 residues. V was shortened by 4 bases and J by 5 bases, with 9 bases between the two germline ends. The CDR3 protein is CASSPILTGELFF. CDR3 in DNA: TGCGCCAGCAGCCCTATATTAACCGGGGAGCTGTTTTTT.

The count of this clonotype is one. A much larger clone sits a single nucleotide away, making a read error possible. The genes are TRBV5-1 and TRBJ1-1; D unresolved. CDR1 and CDR2 (germline): SGHRS, YFSETQ. V lost 1 base and J 3 bases, leaving 13 bases between the germline ends. The CDR3 loop spans 15 amino acids. The CDR3 DNA is TGCGCCAGCAGCTTGCCGGCGACCCTTTACACTGAAGCTTTCTTT. Amino acids: CASSLPATLYTEAFF.

J is TRBJ2-2 and V is TRBV29-1; D might be TRBD1 (5 bases). V dropped 4 bases and J dropped 2 bases, with 11 bases sitting between them. From germline, CDR1 is SQVTM and CDR2 ANQGSEA. CDR3 size: 14 residues. CDR3 loop: CSVVRDRNTGELFF. CDR3 in DNA: TGCAGCGTTGTGAGAGACAGAAACACCGGGGAGCTGTTTTTT.

CDR3 in DNA: TGCAGTGCACGCGTCCTAGCGGGAGGCCTCTCCTACAATGAGCAGTTCTTC. Translated, it gives CSARVLAGGLSYNEQFF. The V and J genes are TRBV20-1 and TRBJ2-1, with 11 bases aligning to TRBD2. The V and J ends lost 6 bases and 0 bases, in that order; junction bases with no gene match: 10. The CDR3 has 17 amino acids. Germline CDR1 and CDR2: DFQATT and SNEGSKA (reference sequence).

This clonotype was seen a single time. The gene calls are TRBV6-1 and TRBJ2-1, with 7 bases identical to TRBD2. The CDR3 totals 16 residues. CDR1 and CDR2 (germline): MNHNS, SASEGT. Germline trimming cut 4 bases from V and 4 bases from J; bases unmatched to any gene: 10. This CDR3 is CASSGGGAVLYNEQFF. The CDR3 DNA reads TGTGCCAGCAGTGGGGGAGGGGCGGTCCTTTACAATGAGCAGTTCTTC.

This clonotype appeared many times. The chain links TRBV7-2 to TRBJ2-2, with D unclear. This CDR3 is built from 15 residues. The ends were cut back, 5 bases at V and 8 bases at J, with 18 bases in the middle. Germline V gene sequence: CDR1 SGHTA, CDR2 FQGNSA. Written as DNA, the CDR3 is TGTGCCAGCAGCCTTACCGGGCCGTACGATGGGGAGCTGTTTTTT. Translated, it gives CASSLTGPYDGELFF.

Notes on this clonotype: Since the CDR3 does not end with the conserved phenylalanine or tryptophan, this likely comes from a read error. The chain has TRBV27 and TRBJ1-2, with D possibly being TRBD1 (6 bases). The CDR3 consists of 14 residues. V was cut by 6 bases and J by 8 bases, with 19 bases left in between. Germline V gene lookup returns CDR1 MNHEY and CDR2 SMNVEV (reference sequence). CDR3 nucleotide sequence: TGTGCCAGCAGCTCTGAATGGCAGGGGCACGGCTACACCCTC. Translated: CASSSEWQGHGYTL.

This clonotype came up a few times. This chain links TRBV5-1 with TRBJ2-3, with 11 bases that match TRBD2. The CDR3 consists of 19 residues. From germline, CDR1 is SGHRS and CDR2 YFSETQ. The V segment lost 1 base and the J segment 3 bases; nucleotides outside the gene matches: 13. CDR3 in amino acids: CASSLKRLKLAGGTDTQYF. For the CDR3, the DNA is TGCGCCAGCAGCTTGAAACGACTTAAGCTAGCGGGAGGTACAGATACGCAGTATTTT.

The chain has TRBV9 and TRBJ2-7; D perhaps matches TRBD2 (6 bases). Germline CDR1 is SGDLS and CDR2 is YYNGEE. Trimming removed 0 bases at V and 3 bases at J, with 10 bases between. This CDR3 spans 14 amino acids. The CDR3 DNA reads as TGTGCCAGCAGCGTAGGGTATAGCGGCTACGAGCAGTACTTC. It is translated as CASSVGYSGYEQYF.

This clonotype was counted many times. The gene calls are TRBV9 and TRBJ1-1; a weak D match, TRBD1 (5 bases). CDR1 is SGDLS and CDR2 is YYNGEE in the germline V gene. Trimming left V 3 bases short and J 1 base short, with 13 bases between. The CDR3 sequence is 15 residues long. The CDR3 sequence is CASSGPGTGNTEAFF. The CDR3 coding sequence is TGTGCCAGCAGCGGCCCTGGGACGGGGAACACTGAAGCTTTCTTT.